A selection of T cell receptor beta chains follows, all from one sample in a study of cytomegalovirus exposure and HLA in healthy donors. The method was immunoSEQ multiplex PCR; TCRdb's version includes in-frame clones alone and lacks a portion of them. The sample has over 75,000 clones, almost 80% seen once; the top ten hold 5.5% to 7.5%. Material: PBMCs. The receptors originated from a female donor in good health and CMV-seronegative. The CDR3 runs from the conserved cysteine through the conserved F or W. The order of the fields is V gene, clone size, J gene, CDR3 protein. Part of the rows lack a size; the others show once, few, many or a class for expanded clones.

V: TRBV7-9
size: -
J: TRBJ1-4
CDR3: CASSLEAGGGANEKLFF

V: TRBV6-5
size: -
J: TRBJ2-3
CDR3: CASSYRGISTDTQYF

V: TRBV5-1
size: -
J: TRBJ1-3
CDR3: CASSSGQLSGNTIYF

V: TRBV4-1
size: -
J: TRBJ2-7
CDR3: CASSLAGTGAVHEQYF

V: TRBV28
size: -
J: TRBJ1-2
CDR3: CASSPPSRGVGYGYTF

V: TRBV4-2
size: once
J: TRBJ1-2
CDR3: CASSQGDTSGVGYGYTF

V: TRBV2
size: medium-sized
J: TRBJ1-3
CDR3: CASRTGTFSGNTIYF

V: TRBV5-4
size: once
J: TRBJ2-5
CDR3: CASSLLLEETQYF

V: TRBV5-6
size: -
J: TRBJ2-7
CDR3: CASTPGTEYYEQYF

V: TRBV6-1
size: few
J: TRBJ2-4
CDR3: CASSVPVLAQGKNIQYF